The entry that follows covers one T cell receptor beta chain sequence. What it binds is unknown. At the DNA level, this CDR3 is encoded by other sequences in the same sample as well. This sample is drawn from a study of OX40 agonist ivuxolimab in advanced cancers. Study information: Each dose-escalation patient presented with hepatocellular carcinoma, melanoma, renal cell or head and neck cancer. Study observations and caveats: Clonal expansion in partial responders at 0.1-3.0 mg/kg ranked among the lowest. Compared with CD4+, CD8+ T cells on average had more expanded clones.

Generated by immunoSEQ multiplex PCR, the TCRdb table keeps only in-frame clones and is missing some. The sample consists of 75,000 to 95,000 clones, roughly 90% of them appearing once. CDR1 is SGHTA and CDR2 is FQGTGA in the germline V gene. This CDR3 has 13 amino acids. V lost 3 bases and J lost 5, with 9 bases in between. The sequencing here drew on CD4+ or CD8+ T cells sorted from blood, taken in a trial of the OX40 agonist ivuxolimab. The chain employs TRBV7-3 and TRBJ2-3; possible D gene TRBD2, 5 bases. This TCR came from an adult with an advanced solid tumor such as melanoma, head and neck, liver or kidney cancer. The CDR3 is CASSLTRGDTQYF. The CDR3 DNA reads TGTGCCAGCAGCTTGACACGGGGAGATACGCAGTATTTT.